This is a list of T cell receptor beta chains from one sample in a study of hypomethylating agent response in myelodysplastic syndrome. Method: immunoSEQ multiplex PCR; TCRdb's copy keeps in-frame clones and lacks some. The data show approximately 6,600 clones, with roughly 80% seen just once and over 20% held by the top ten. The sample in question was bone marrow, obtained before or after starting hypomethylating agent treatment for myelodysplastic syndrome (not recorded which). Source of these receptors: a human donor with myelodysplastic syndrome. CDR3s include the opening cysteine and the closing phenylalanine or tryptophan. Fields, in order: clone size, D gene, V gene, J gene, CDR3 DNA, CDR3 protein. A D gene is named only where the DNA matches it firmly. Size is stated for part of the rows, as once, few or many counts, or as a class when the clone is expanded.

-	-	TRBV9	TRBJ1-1	TGTGCCAGCAGCTTTTTCGACAGGAACACTGAAGCTTTCTTT	CASSFFDRNTEAFF
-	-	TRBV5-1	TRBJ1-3	TGCGCCAGCAGCTTGGATGGCACCAACTCTGGAAACACCATATATTTT	CASSLDGTNSGNTIYF
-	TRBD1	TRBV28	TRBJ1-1	TGTGCCAGCAGTGAGCGGACAGGGGTAAACACTGAAGCTTTCTTT	CASSERTGVNTEAFF
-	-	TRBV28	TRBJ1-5	TGTGCCAGCAGTTTGTCGGACATCCGCAATCAGCCCCAGCATTTT	CASSLSDIRNQPQHF
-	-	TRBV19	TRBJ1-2	TGTGCCACATCCCCGTCCTCATATGCCTATGGCTACACCTTC	CATSPSSYAYGYTF
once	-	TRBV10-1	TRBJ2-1	TGCGCCAGCAAGCCCTCTTTGGAGGTTCGTGAGCAGTTCTTC	CASKPSLEVREQFF
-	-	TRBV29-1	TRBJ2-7	TGCAGCGTTGAGAGCCCCGGGGGCTCCTACGAGCAGTACTTC	CSVESPGGSYEQYF
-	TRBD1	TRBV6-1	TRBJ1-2	TGTGCCAGCAGTGGGGGACAGACCTATGGCTACACCTTC	CASSGGQTYGYTF
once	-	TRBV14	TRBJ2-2	TGTGCCAGCAGCCAAGTGTTGGCCCGGGGAACCCGGGAGCTGTTTTTT	CASSQVLARGTRELFF
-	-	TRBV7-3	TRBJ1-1	TGTGCCAGCAGCTTAGGGTCGACACGGGAAGCTTTCTTT	CASSLGSTREAFF
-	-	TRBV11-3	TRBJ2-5	TGTGCCAGCAGCTCAGGCCTCGGTGGAGAGACCCAGTACTTC	CASSSGLGGETQYF
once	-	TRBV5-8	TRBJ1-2	TGTGCCAGCAGCAAAGAACAGGTTTGGTATGGCTACACCTTC	CASSKEQVWYGYTF
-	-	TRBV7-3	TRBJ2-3	TGTGCCAGCAGCTTAGGCATCGATACGCAGTATTTT	CASSLGIDTQYF
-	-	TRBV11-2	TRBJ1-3	TGTGCCAGCAGCTTAGAAGGGTACTCTGGAAACACCATATATTTT	CASSLEGYSGNTIYF
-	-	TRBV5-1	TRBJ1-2	TGCGCCAGCAGCTTGGCATCGGGGTCGGACGGCTACACCTTC	CASSLASGSDGYTF
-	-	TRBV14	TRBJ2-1	TGTGCCAGCAGCCAAGTGGGGCGGGTGCCCTACAATGAGCAGTTCTTC	CASSQVGRVPYNEQFF
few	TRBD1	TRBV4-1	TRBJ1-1	TGCGCCAGCAGCCAAGTGCAGGGGGCGTACACTGAAGCTTTCTTT	CASSQVQGAYTEAFF
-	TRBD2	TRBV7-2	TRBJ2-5	TGTGCCAGCAGCTTAGCGGGAGGGCCCTCGGAGACCCAGTACTTC	CASSLAGGPSETQYF
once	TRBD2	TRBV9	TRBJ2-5	TGTGCCAGCAGCGTGGGGCTAGCGGGAGTAGGGCAAGAGACCCAGTACTTC	CASSVGLAGVGQETQYF
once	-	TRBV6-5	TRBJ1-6	TGTGCCAGCAGTCCTACTAGGGAATCACCCCTCCACTTT	CASSPTRESPLHF
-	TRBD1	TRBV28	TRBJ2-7	TGTGCCAGCAGCCGACCACCAGGGGGCGAGCAGTACTTC	CASSRPPGGEQYF
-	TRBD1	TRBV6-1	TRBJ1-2	TGTGCCAGCAGACCCGGGACAGATCACGGCTACACCTTC	CASRPGTDHGYTF
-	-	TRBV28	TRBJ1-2	TGTGCCAGCAAACCCGGGGGGGGCGGTAAGGGCTACACCTTC	CASKPGGGGKGYTF
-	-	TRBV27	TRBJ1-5	TGTGCCAGCAGCGCCGCGGGGATGGGCAATCAGCCCCAGCATTTT	CASSAAGMGNQPQHF
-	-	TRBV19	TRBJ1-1	TGTGCCAGTAGTATCGAGGGGGTGAACACTGAAGCTTTCTTT	CASSIEGVNTEAFF
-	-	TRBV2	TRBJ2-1	TGTGCCAGCAGTCGGACACGGGAAGGAGAGCAGTTCTTC	CASSRTREGEQFF
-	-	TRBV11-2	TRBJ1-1	TGTGCCAGCAGCTTATGGACAGACCTGAACACTGAAGCTTTCTTT	CASSLWTDLNTEAFF